This T cell receptor beta chain emerged from a study of early T cells in non-severe SARS-CoV-2 infection. Background on the study: With bulk RNA from unsorted whole blood as input, sequencing yielded unpaired chains.

This clonotype was picked up a small number of times. Its antigen is not identified. Researchers attached unique molecular identifiers to individual cDNA molecules. TCRdb recomputed calls from the 5' RACE reads with MiXCR, one row per CDR3 protein. The sample contains about 80,000 distinct CDR3 sequences, about 12% of which appear only once. The CDR3 runs 15 residues. Germline lookup yields CDR1 SGHDN and CDR2 FVKESK. V shed 3 bases, J shed 2 bases, and the junction held 3 bases outside the gene matches. Study conclusions and caveats: Matching with VDJdb favored anti-spike CD8 responses (missing private and CD4 specificities).

The rearrangement links TRBV14 to TRBJ2-7; the match to TRBD2 covers 11 bases. The clonotype originates from an adult who was a healthcare worker with PCR-confirmed SARS-CoV-2 infection or an uninfected control (not recorded which). The donor label of this sample is uncertain. The sequencing used whole blood, collected at baseline. CDR3 loop: CASSHGTSGAYEQYF. The DNA for the CDR3 is TGTGCCAGCAGCCACGGGACTAGCGGAGCCTACGAGCAGTACTTC.